This TCR beta chain was captured in a study of Graves' ophthalmopathy and Graves' hyperthyroidism. Thyroid ultrasound, orbital computed tomography, TRAb, serum thyroxine and clinical symptoms formed the basis of diagnosis. Points on this clonotype: A much larger clone differs from this one at a single base, so this may be a read error.

Beta-chain TCR CDR3 regions were amplified from RNA transcripts. Investigators did first-round RT-PCR with HTBI primers, then second-round multiplex PCR. TCRdb recomputed calls from the multiplex PCR reads with MiXCR, one row per CDR3 protein. The table has 650,000 to 900,000 distinct CDR3 sequences, 35% to 50% seen once. Germline CDR1 reads MGHDK; CDR2 reads SYGVNS. CDR3 length: 14 amino acids. The ends were cut back, 3 bases at V and 5 bases at J, with 13 bases in the middle. J is TRBJ2-5 and V is TRBV25-1; D assignment may be TRBD1 or TRBD2 (5 bases each). The specimen was peripheral blood. The sequence was obtained from an adult man with Graves' ophthalmopathy. Here the CDR3 reads CASSDSAGAETQYF. CDR3 DNA: TGTGCCAGCAGTGATAGTGCCGGGGCGGAGACCCAGTACTTC.